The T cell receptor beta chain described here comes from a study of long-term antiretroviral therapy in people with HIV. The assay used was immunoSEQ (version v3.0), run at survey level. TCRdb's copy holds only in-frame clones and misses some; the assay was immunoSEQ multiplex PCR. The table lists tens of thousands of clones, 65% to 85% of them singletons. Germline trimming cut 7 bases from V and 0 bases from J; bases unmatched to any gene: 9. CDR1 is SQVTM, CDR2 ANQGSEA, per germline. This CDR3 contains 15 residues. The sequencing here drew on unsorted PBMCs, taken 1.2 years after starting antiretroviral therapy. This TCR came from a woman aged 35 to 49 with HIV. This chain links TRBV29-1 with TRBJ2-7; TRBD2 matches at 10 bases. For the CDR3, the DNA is TGCAGCGCCTCTCCTAGCGGGGGACCCTCCTACGAGCAGTACTTC. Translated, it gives CSASPSGGPSYEQYF.